These 29 T cell receptor beta chains were all obtained from the same sample, sequenced in a study of blood T cell repertoires in COVID-19 (dated by TCRdb to 2018 to 2021). The library was prepared using the immunoSEQ multiplex PCR assay. The source is immuneACCESS, and TCRdb retained only in-frame sequences with V and J called. Part of the clones is not carried over; for the studies checked, unresolved V genes explain less than half of this, and the remainder is unexplained. The sample profile shows some 110,000 clones; around 78% of them were found once. More than 5% of the sample rests with the top ten. The sequencing input was peripheral blood. These receptors originate from an elderly man with COVID-19, enrolled during active disease.

The gene calls are TRBV9 and TRBJ1-2; D call uncertain. The length of the CDR3 is 15 residues. Germline V CDR1 and CDR2: SGDLS, YYNGEE. Trimming removed 3 bases from V and 5 bases from J, with 17 bases in between. The CDR3 sequence is CASSAQPGQTYGYTF. The CDR3 bases are TGTGCCAGCAGCGCCCAGCCAGGCCAGACGTATGGCTACACCTTC.

This chain uses TRBV2 with TRBJ1-6, with a tentative D call TRBD1 (6 bases). In germline, CDR1 is SNHLY, CDR2 FYNNEI. This CDR3 is built from 13 residues. The germline V and J ends were trimmed by 7 bases and 12 bases, with 16 bases remaining between them. Here the CDR3 reads CASIGGGARPLHF. Written as DNA, the CDR3 is TGTGCCAGCATTGGTGGGGGGGCGCGACCCCTCCACTTT. Supplemented by reference TRBV2 and TRBJ1-6, the full variable domain reads EPEVTQTPSHQVTQMGQEVILRCVPISNHLYFYWYRQILGQKVEFLVSFYNNEISEKSEIFDDQFSVERPDGSNFTLKIRSTKLEDSAMYFCASIGGGARPLHFGNGTRLTVT.

The chain links TRBV18 to TRBJ1-5, with 9 nucleotides matching TRBD1. Trimming took 4 bases from V and 4 from J; bases not matched to a gene: 2. Per germline, CDR1 KGHSH and CDR2 LQKENI. The CDR3 totals 14 residues. Written as DNA, the CDR3 is TGTGCCAGCTCACGGGGACAGGGAAATCAGCCCCAGCATTTT. Amino acids: CASSRGQGNQPQHF.

This chain uses TRBV24-1 with TRBJ2-1; D gene ambiguous. Trimming took 0 bases from V and 3 from J, leaving 14 bases between them. Germline CDR1 KGHDR, CDR2 SFDVKD. The CDR3 contains 17 residues. The CDR3 nucleotides are TGTGCCACCAGTGATTTGGGGTTGGGCAAGAACTACAATGAGCAGTTCTTC. It is translated as CATSDLGLGKNYNEQFF.

V gene TRBV3-1 (or the pseudogene TRBV3-2) combines with J gene TRBJ1-4; weak D call: TRBD1 (5 bases). The CDR3 totals 15 residues. V shed 0 bases and J shed 5 bases, with 10 bases lying between them. Looked up from germline, CDR1 is LGHDT and CDR2 is YNNKEL (reference sequence). Written as DNA, the CDR3 is TGTGCCAGCAGCCAAGAGTACAGGCGAAATGAAAAACTGTTTTTT. Protein product: CASSQEYRRNEKLFF.

The rearrangement links TRBV11-3 to TRBJ2-1; 14 bases line up with TRBD2. The CDR3 totals 17 residues. In germline, CDR1 is SGHNT, CDR2 YENEEA. Losses at the gene ends were 6 bases for V and 8 bases for J; bases not matched to a gene: 12. The CDR3 nucleotides are TGTGCCAGCAGTCGATCAGGGACTAGCGGGAGCTTCCATGAGCAGTTCTTC. Protein product: CASSRSGTSGSFHEQFF.

This clone has a single count. The V gene is TRBV19, the J gene TRBJ2-1; D might be TRBD2 (7 bases). Trimming pared 3 bases from V and 5 bases from J, leaving 14 bases between. CDR3 length: 15 amino acids. In germline, CDR1 is LNHDA, CDR2 SQIVND (reference sequence). The CDR3 DNA sequence: TGTGCCAGTAGTATTGGCAGAGGGGGGGACAATGAGCAGTTCTTC. Residues: CASSIGRGGDNEQFF.

The rearrangement joins TRBV28 to TRBJ1-1, with D unresolved. This CDR3 region has 14 residues. Germline V gene lookup returns CDR1 MDHEN and CDR2 SYDVKM. V lost 5 bases and J lost 1, with 11 bases in between. CDR3 residues: CASSLPGSNTEAFF. As DNA, the CDR3 is TGTGCCAGCAGTCTCCCCGGTTCGAACACTGAAGCTTTCTTT.

The gene calls are TRBV19 and TRBJ1-2; possible D gene TRBD1, 5 bases. V lost 6 bases and J lost 6, with 14 bases in between. The CDR3 is 13 residues long. Germline loops: CDR1 LNHDA, CDR2 SQIVND (reference sequence). Written as DNA, the CDR3 is TGTGCCAGTAGACCCCAGGGCTCGGATGGCTACACCTTC. It is translated as CASRPQGSDGYTF.

The J gene is TRBJ1-2, the V gene TRBV7-9; TRBD1 might be the D (5 bases). CDR1 is SEHNR, CDR2 FQNEAQ, per germline (reference sequence). With 1 base removed from V and 4 bases from J, the gap between germline ends came to 10 bases. The length of the CDR3 is 14 residues. CDR3 loop: CASSLDQGPYGYTF. DNA of the CDR3: TGTGCCAGCAGCTTAGACCAGGGTCCCTATGGCTACACCTTC.

Of note for this clone: An end of the junction does not agree with germline; a read error may underlie this. The chain links TRBV10-3 to TRBJ1-6; tentative D call: TRBD1 (5 bases). Germline assignment: CDR1 ENHRY and CDR2 SYGVKD. There are 15 residues in the CDR3. CDR3 sequence reads: CAINEGSSYNSPLHF. Written as DNA, the CDR3 is TGTGCCATCAATGAGGGGAGTTCCTATAATTCACCCCTCCACTTT.

This chain uses TRBV2 with TRBJ1-5; a possible D gene is TRBD1 (6 bases). The V end lost 7 bases, the J end lost 6 bases, and 13 bases lay between the germline ends. CDR3 length equals 13 residues. Germline-derived CDR1 and CDR2 are SNHLY and FYNNEI. CDR3: CASTGGGGQPQHF. The DNA of the CDR3 is TGTGCCAGCACGGGGGGAGGGGGTCAGCCCCAGCATTTT.

This clone was recorded at least ten times. The chain combines TRBV28 with TRBJ2-3, with D perhaps TRBD1 (6 bases). Looked up from germline, CDR1 is MDHEN and CDR2 is SYDVKM. The CDR3 runs to 14 residues. V lost 3 bases, J lost 4 bases, and 11 bases lay in between. The CDR3 sequence is CASSLQGYADTQYF. The CDR3 DNA reads as TGTGCCAGCAGTTTGCAGGGGTATGCAGATACGCAGTATTTT.

This clone was seen only a few times. The V gene is TRBV7-2, the J gene TRBJ1-5; 7 bases match TRBD1. The CDR3 consists of 14 residues. Germline V gives CDR1 SGHTA, CDR2 FQGNSA. Germline trimming cut 5 bases from V and 4 bases from J; bases unmatched to any gene: 5. The CDR3 sequence: CASSVTGVNQPQHF. The CDR3 bases are TGTGCCAGCAGCGTAACAGGGGTGAATCAGCCCCAGCATTTT.

The J gene is TRBJ2-5, the V gene TRBV7-2; 7 nucleotides agree with TRBD2. Germline V gene data show CDR1 as SGHTA and CDR2 as FQGNSA. CDR3 length: 14 amino acids. The junction had 3 bases not matched to a gene; V was cut back by 3 bases and J by 2 bases. CDR3: CASSFLAVQETQYF. In nucleotides, the CDR3 is TGTGCCAGCAGCTTCCTAGCGGTACAAGAGACCCAGTACTTC. Combining the CDR3 with reference TRBV7-2 and TRBJ2-5 gives the whole variable domain GAGVSQSPSNKVTEKGKDVELRCDPISGHTALYWYRQSLGQGLEFLIYFQGNSAPDKSGLPSDRFSAERTGGSVSTLTIQRTQQEDSAVYLCASSFLAVQETQYFGPGTRLLVL.

In nucleotides, the CDR3 is TGTGCCACCGCGGGACAGATGAACACCGGGGAGCTGTTTTTT. Its translation is CATAGQMNTGELFF. The V call is TRBV28, the J call TRBJ2-2, with a weak D call TRBD1 (7 bases). Germline CDR1 and CDR2: MDHEN and SYDVKM. This CDR3 spans 14 amino acids. V lost 10 bases to trimming and J lost 1 base, with 13 bases between them.

The chain couples TRBV28 to TRBJ2-7, with TRBD1 matching 7 bases. J lost 6 bases, V lost 6 bases, and 11 bases had no gene match. CDR3 length equals 14 residues. Germline CDR1 MDHEN, CDR2 SYDVKM. The CDR3 bases are TGTGCCAGCAGCCGTGGACAGGTGGTCCTCGAGCAGTACTTC. Protein product: CASSRGQVVLEQYF.

This clone was recorded only once. The chain has TRBV10-3 and TRBJ2-1, with 8 nucleotides matching TRBD1. There are 14 residues in the CDR3. The germline V gene encodes CDR1 ENHRY and CDR2 SYGVKD. Trimming at V came to 6 bases and at J to 4 bases, leaving 5 bases not matched to a gene. CDR3: CAIRPGQEYNEQFF. The CDR3 DNA is TGTGCCATCAGGCCGGGACAGGAGTACAATGAGCAGTTCTTC.

The chain recombines TRBV5-6 with TRBJ1-5; 7 bases match TRBD1. V lost 4 bases to trimming and J lost 6 bases; unmatched junction nucleotides: 16. This CDR3 has 17 amino acids. From germline, CDR1 is SGHDT and CDR2 YYEEEE. DNA of the CDR3: TGTGCCAGCAGCAGCCCGTCAACAGGGGCGGTTGTTCAGCCCCAGCATTTT. It yields the protein CASSSPSTGAVVQPQHF. Combining the CDR3 with reference TRBV5-6 and TRBJ1-5 gives the whole variable domain DAGVTQSPTHLIKTRGQQVTLRCSPKSGHDTVSWYQQALGQGPQFIFQYYEEEERQRGNFPDRFSGHQFPNYSSELNVNALLLGDSALYLCASSSPSTGAVVQPQHFGDGTRLSIL.

A few counts support this clone. The chain is built from TRBV19 and TRBJ1-1; D perhaps matches TRBD1 (6 bases). Germline V gene data show CDR1 as LNHDA and CDR2 as SQIVND (reference sequence). Trimming shortened V by 6 bases and J by 4 bases, and 18 bases separated the two germline ends. The CDR3 spans 15 residues. The CDR3 sequence: CASSGGAKGSTEAFF. The CDR3 DNA sequence: TGTGCCAGTAGCGGGGGGGCCAAAGGGAGCACTGAAGCTTTCTTT.

The J gene is TRBJ1-4, the V gene TRBV19, with 7 nucleotides matching TRBD1. This CDR3 comprises 13 residues. V dropped 5 bases and J dropped 8; count of bases not matched to a gene: 5. CDR1 is LNHDA, CDR2 SQIVND, per germline (reference sequence). The CDR3 sequence: CASSRRGLEKLFF. The CDR3 DNA reads TGTGCCAGTAGTCGGAGGGGGCTGGAAAAACTGTTTTTT.

V is TRBV6-1 and J is TRBJ2-3; 8 nucleotides match TRBD1. Losses at the gene ends were 6 bases for V and 3 bases for J; bases not matched to a gene: 5. The CDR3 length is 14 residues. Germline V CDR1 and CDR2: MNHNS, SASEGT. The CDR3 DNA reads TGTGCCAGCAGCCTCAGGGGGCGGACAGATACGCAGTATTTT. This encodes CASSLRGRTDTQYF.

V gene TRBV19 combines with J gene TRBJ1-2; 8 bases line up with TRBD1. This CDR3 is built from 13 residues. Germline V CDR1 and CDR2: LNHDA, SQIVND (reference sequence). The trim removed 5 bases at V and 4 bases at J, leaving 3 bases unmatched. The CDR3 protein is CASSPDRGYGYTF. DNA of the CDR3: TGTGCCAGTAGTCCCGACAGGGGCTATGGCTACACCTTC.

Only a few counts were recorded for this clone. The chain recombines TRBV19 with TRBJ2-7, with D unresolved. V was cut by 3 bases and J by 0 bases, with 9 bases left in between. The CDR3 sequence is 14 residues long. Germline CDR1 reads LNHDA; CDR2 reads SQIVND (reference sequence). CDR3 amino acids: CASSMLDTSYEQYF. CDR3 sequence (DNA): TGTGCCAGTAGTATGTTAGACACCTCCTACGAGCAGTACTTC.

The CDR3 spells CASSTDRSGANVLTF. Here the CDR3 DNA reads TGTGCCAGTAGTACGGACAGGTCTGGGGCCAACGTCCTGACTTTC. The V call is TRBV19, the J call TRBJ2-6; TRBD1 matches at 7 bases. Germline V lookup: CDR1 LNHDA, CDR2 SQIVND (reference sequence). CDR3 size: 15 residues. Trimming removed 4 bases from V and 1 base from J; junction bases left unmatched: 1.

This chain connects TRBV28 to TRBJ1-5; perhaps TRBD1 as D (5 bases). There are 15 residues in the CDR3. Germline V gene data show CDR1 as MDHEN and CDR2 as SYDVKM. V was trimmed by 3 bases and J by 1 base, leaving 10 bases between them. The CDR3 is CASSLPQGSNQPQHF. The CDR3 DNA sequence: TGTGCCAGCAGTTTGCCTCAGGGAAGCAATCAGCCCCAGCATTTT.

DNA for the CDR3: TGTGCCACCAGTGATCTAGGCACAGATACGCAGTATTTT. The encoded protein is CATSDLGTDTQYF. V and J are TRBV24-1 and TRBJ2-3; D not resolved. Between the trimmed V and J ends, which lost 3 bases and 1 base, there was a span of 4 bases. This CDR3 has 13 amino acids. Germline V gives CDR1 KGHDR, CDR2 SFDVKD.

This chain connects TRBV28 to TRBJ1-2; TRBD1 matches at 9 bases. The CDR3 covers 17 residues. Germline assignment: CDR1 MDHEN and CDR2 SYDVKM. J was trimmed by 6 bases and V by 8 bases; bases with no gene match: 19. CDR3 region: CASGTGGIEFNSHGYTF. The DNA of the CDR3 is TGTGCCAGCGGTACAGGGGGCATCGAGTTCAATTCTCATGGCTACACCTTC.

The rearrangement uses TRBV7-2 and TRBJ2-5; no firm D call. The CDR3 has 14 residues. CDR1 is SGHTA, CDR2 FQGNSA, per germline. Trimming took 2 bases from V and 2 from J, leaving 9 bases between them. The CDR3 protein is CASSLSEIQETQYF. DNA of the CDR3: TGTGCCAGCAGCTTAAGTGAGATTCAAGAGACCCAGTACTTC.